This T cell receptor beta chain was identified during a study of blood T cells in healthy people across ages. Study-wide results and caveats: Strong correlation existed between TCR beta diversity and naive T cell percentage.

Each donor's blood draw was ten milliliters of peripheral blood. A second roughly 6 to 11 cycle PCR used barcoded and J-beta primers. TCRdb used MiXCR to reprocess the 5' RACE reads, holding one entry per CDR3 protein. The sample shows around 1,100,000 distinct CDR3 sequences, 35% to 40% of them seen only once. Regarding this clonotype: Its antigen is currently unknown.

Trimming took off 2 bases at V and 0 bases at J, with 10 bases between the two ends. The CDR3 is 15 residues long. Germline CDR1 MNHEY, CDR2 SVGEGT. The V and J genes are TRBV6-2 or TRBV6-3 and TRBJ1-2; D is unresolved. This receptor was obtained from a young man in good health. Material for sequencing was blood. The CDR3 DNA reads as TGTGCCAGCAGTTACCCCCGTCGAGCTAACTATGGCTACACCTTC. Translated: CASSYPRRANYGYTF.